A selection of T cell receptor beta chains follows, all from one sample in a study of control samples from healthy donors and cancer patients. Measured with immunoSEQ multiplex PCR; TCRdb has only the in-frame clones, and not every one. The sample consists of about 61,000 clones, nearly 90% of them appearing once. The source material was PBMCs. These TCRs come from a man aged 55 to 70 with colorectal cancer. Each CDR3 is given with its conserved first and last residue. Each record gives: J gene, V gene, CDR3 protein.

j_call: TRBJ2-5; v_call: TRBV5-4; cdr3_aa: CASSLKGQGQETQYF
j_call: TRBJ1-6; v_call: TRBV6-5; cdr3_aa: CASSYPGGAGNSPLHF
j_call: TRBJ2-5; v_call: TRBV5-1; cdr3_aa: CASSTFGSPGETQYF
j_call: TRBJ2-4; v_call: TRBV13; cdr3_aa: CASSLGGTKNIQYF
j_call: TRBJ1-6; v_call: TRBV4-2; cdr3_aa: CASSQGGAGTYNSPLHF
j_call: TRBJ1-4; v_call: TRBV13; cdr3_aa: CASSSRQGMSEKLFF
j_call: TRBJ1-2; v_call: TRBV2; cdr3_aa: CAGGITDGAVGYTF
j_call: TRBJ2-3; v_call: TRBV9; cdr3_aa: CASSVAGGRADTQYF
j_call: TRBJ2-5; v_call: TRBV5-1; cdr3_aa: CASSLALAGGPQETQYF
j_call: TRBJ2-3; v_call: TRBV12-3/TRBV12-4; cdr3_aa: CASSFHLTDTQYF